This T cell receptor (beta chain) was obtained from a study of beta chain features in type 1 diabetes. In germline, CDR1 is LNHDA, CDR2 SQIVND (reference sequence). The CDR3 runs 17 residues. J was trimmed by 9 bases and V by 1 base; bases with no gene match: 8. The whole isolated RNA underwent reverse transcription, so sequencing captured expressed TCRB transcripts. Clones were read by immunoSEQ multiplex PCR, and TCRdb kept only the in-frame ones, dropping some. Of under 900,000 clones listed, 15% to 20% are singletons. The receptor was derived from a young woman in good health. The J gene is TRBJ2-1, the V gene TRBV19, with TRBD2 matching 14 bases. Sequencing was done on a sample of naive CD4+ T cells from blood. CDR3 nucleotides: TGTGCCAGTAGTATAGTAGTGACTAGCGGGAGGGCCCCTGAGCAGTTCTTC. The encoded protein is CASSIVVTSGRAPEQFF.